This T cell receptor (beta chain) was identified in a study of blood T cell repertoires in COVID-19. Whole-study context: Samples came from the United States, Italy and Spain, spanning acute and convalescent COVID-19. From T cells, B-cell-depleted T cells, or PBMCs came the material, which was cDNA or gDNA.

Study processing details: How many nucleated cells were present was estimated from reference gene primer amplification. The repertoire was sequenced with immunoSEQ multiplex PCR; TCRdb's copy has only in-frame clones and lacks some. Clone size and the V and J calls come from that table; the DNA yielded D and trimming. The profile covers tens of thousands of clones, with approximately 90% appearing a single time and around 5% taken by the ten largest. Per the germline V gene, CDR1 is SGHTA and CDR2 is FQGNSA. The V end lost 3 bases, the J end lost 4 bases, and 7 bases lay between the germline ends. The CDR3 spans 13 residues.

The clonotype was recovered from a woman in her sixties with active COVID-19. The sample was peripheral blood. The V call is TRBV7-2, the J call TRBJ2-1; no definite D call. CDR3 loop: CASSLVRYNEQFF. CDR3 nucleotide sequence: TGTGCCAGCAGCTTGGTTAGATACAATGAGCAGTTCTTC. Full variable domain (outside the CDR3, taken from reference TRBV7-2 and TRBJ2-1): GAGVSQSPSNKVTEKGKDVELRCDPISGHTALYWYRQSLGQGLEFLIYFQGNSAPDKSGLPSDRFSAERTGGSVSTLTIQRTQQEDSAVYLCASSLVRYNEQFFGPGTRLTVL.